Listed below are T cell receptor beta chains from one sample, sequenced in a study of T-cell memory formation after mild COVID-19. TCRdb called the 5' RACE reads again in MiXCR, with one record for every CDR3 protein. The sample shows around 450,000 distinct CDR3 sequences, about 20% of them seen only once. The sequencing sample was made of PBMCs or a T cell subset sorted from them (not recorded which). All receptors come from an adult woman who had mild COVID-19 (a few samples of this study predate the infection). Cell type and time point are not known. CDR3s include the opening cysteine and the closing phenylalanine or tryptophan. D genes are given only for firm matches. Only some rows state a clone size, as once, few, many or a class for expanded clones.

V gene	J gene	clone size	D gene	CDR3 protein	CDR3 DNA
TRBV6-5	TRBJ2-7	-	TRBD1	CASSSSRTGYTPGEQYF	TGTGCCAGCAGTTCCTCCAGGACAGGTTATACCCCTGGGGAGCAGTACTTC
TRBV12-3/TRBV12-4	TRBJ1-3	-	-	CASKVEPSGNTIYF	TGTGCCTCAAAGGTTGAGCCCTCTGGAAACACCATATATTTT
TRBV7-2	TRBJ1-3	-	-	CASSASGGGNTIYF	TGTGCCAGCAGCGCCAGCGGGGGTGGAAACACCATATATTTT
TRBV7-2	TRBJ2-3	-	-	CASSLGASVRADTQYF	TGTGCCAGCAGCTTAGGAGCTAGCGTTAGGGCAGATACGCAGTATTTT
TRBV15	TRBJ2-7	many	-	CATSRDRGPGFEQYF	TGTGCCACCAGCAGAGATCGAGGACCCGGCTTCGAGCAGTACTTC
TRBV6-5	TRBJ2-7	few	TRBD2	CASNLSGRNVYEQYF	TGTGCCAGCAACCTTAGCGGGAGGAACGTCTACGAGCAGTACTTC
TRBV24-1	TRBJ2-1	many	TRBD1	CATSDPGQGSNEQFF	TGTGCCACCAGTGATCCGGGACAGGGATCCAATGAGCAGTTCTTC
TRBV30	TRBJ2-5	-	-	CAWSQGAETQYF	TGTGCCTGGAGTCAGGGAGCGGAGACCCAGTACTTC
TRBV5-1	TRBJ2-1	-	-	CASSLVDGGNYNEQFF	TGCGCCAGCAGCTTGGTAGATGGCGGGAACTACAATGAGCAGTTCTTC
TRBV24-1	TRBJ2-1	-	TRBD2	CATSDSAGARNEQFF	TGTGCCACCAGTGATTCAGCGGGAGCTCGCAATGAGCAGTTCTTC
TRBV15	TRBJ1-5	few	TRBD1	CATSRVGQGGFNQPQHF	TGTGCCACCAGCAGAGTTGGACAGGGTGGCTTCAATCAGCCCCAGCATTTT
TRBV6-5	TRBJ2-3	-	-	CASSYGQDRTDTQYF	TGTGCCAGCAGTTACGGCCAGGACCGCACAGATACGCAGTATTTT
TRBV3-1	TRBJ2-1	few	-	CASSPHRAHEQFF	TGTGCCAGCAGCCCGCACAGGGCACATGAGCAGTTCTTC
TRBV27	TRBJ1-5	-	TRBD1	CASSTGTGNQPQHF	TGTGCCAGCAGTACCGGGACAGGGAATCAGCCCCAGCATTTT
TRBV9	TRBJ1-3	-	-	CASSVESGSSGNTIYF	TGTGCCAGCAGCGTAGAGTCAGGGAGCTCTGGAAACACCATATATTTT
TRBV27	TRBJ2-3	once	TRBD1	CASSRDRFPDTQYF	TGTGCCAGCAGCCGGGACAGGTTCCCAGATACGCAGTATTTT
TRBV15	TRBJ1-1	few	-	CATSRDRGGQNTEAFF	TGTGCCACCAGCAGAGATCGTGGGGGGCAGAACACTGAAGCTTTCTTT
TRBV5-1	TRBJ2-7	few	-	CASSLSGLTDEQYF	TGCGCCAGCAGCTTATCAGGGTTAACGGACGAGCAGTACTTC
TRBV18	TRBJ1-1	few	-	CASSPYGGQNTEAFF	TGTGCCAGCTCACCTTACGGAGGACAGAACACTGAAGCTTTCTTT
TRBV7-3	TRBJ2-3	-	-	CASSLEAVYAQYF	TGTGCCAGCAGCTTAGAGGCGGTCTACGCGCAGTATTTT
TRBV7-3	TRBJ1-6	-	-	CASSSGLLNSPLHF	TGTGCCAGCAGTTCGGGACTGCTTAATTCACCCCTCCACTTT
TRBV3-1	TRBJ2-1	-	-	CASSETGNSYNEQFF	TGTGCCAGCAGCGAAACTGGAAACTCCTACAATGAGCAGTTCTTC
TRBV5-1	TRBJ2-7	-	-	CASSLEPLPYEQYF	TGCGCCAGCAGCTTGGAACCCCTTCCCTACGAGCAGTACTTC
TRBV5-5	TRBJ1-4	-	-	CASSLEGARGNEKLFF	TGTGCCAGCAGCTTGGAAGGGGCCAGAGGAAATGAAAAACTGTTTTTT
TRBV5-4	TRBJ1-1	few	-	CASSLGEGFKAFF	TGTGCCAGCAGCCTCGGTGAGGGATTCAAAGCTTTCTTT